This is a list of T cell receptor beta chains from one sample in a study of cytomegalovirus exposure and HLA in healthy donors. Here immunoSEQ multiplex PCR was the method, and the copy in TCRdb shows in-frame clones only, minus some. Of roughly 200,000 clones in the sample, roughly 80% are singletons; the top ten hold 1.6%. The specimen was PBMCs. These receptors were taken from a man aged 50 or older in good health and CMV-seronegative. Both conserved end residues are part of each CDR3. The D gene is left open where the match is weak. Some rows mark clone size as missing; the rest say once, few, many or name a class of expanded clone.

v_call	clone_size	j_call	d_call	cdr3_aa	cdr3_nt
TRBV19	.	TRBJ2-1	.	CASLDGGAENNEQFF	TGTGCCAGCCTTGATGGGGGGGCGGAAAACAATGAGCAGTTCTTC
TRBV4-3	few	TRBJ1-2	.	CASSQSSGAQGGYTF	TGCGCCAGCAGCCAGTCAAGCGGGGCCCAGGGTGGCTACACCTTC
TRBV4-1	few	TRBJ1-2	TRBD1	CASSRRDRDYGYTF	TGCGCCAGCAGCCGCCGGGACAGGGACTATGGCTACACCTTC
TRBV19	.	TRBJ2-3	TRBD1	CASSKTGSTDTQYF	TGTGCCAGTAGTAAGACAGGGAGCACAGATACGCAGTATTTT
TRBV5-4	.	TRBJ2-7	TRBD2	CASSLAPSGRLYEQYF	TGTGCCAGCAGCTTGGCTCCTAGCGGGAGGCTCTACGAGCAGTACTTC
TRBV5-5	.	TRBJ2-7	.	CASSLVRSEQYF	TGTGCCAGCAGCTTGGTGCGGTCCGAGCAGTACTTC
TRBV11-1	.	TRBJ1-2	.	CASSEGQHYGYTF	TGTGCCAGCAGCGAGGGACAACACTATGGCTACACCTTC
TRBV30	.	TRBJ2-4	TRBD2	CAWSQTSGRNIQYF	TGTGCCTGGAGCCAGACTAGCGGGAGGAACATTCAGTACTTC
TRBV5-1	.	TRBJ1-4	.	CASRSDSSNEKLFF	TGCGCCAGCAGGTCGGACAGCAGTAATGAAAAACTGTTTTTT
TRBV4-1	.	TRBJ1-5	TRBD1	CASSRQGTSNQPQHF	TGCGCCAGCAGTCGACAGGGTACTAGCAATCAGCCCCAGCATTTT